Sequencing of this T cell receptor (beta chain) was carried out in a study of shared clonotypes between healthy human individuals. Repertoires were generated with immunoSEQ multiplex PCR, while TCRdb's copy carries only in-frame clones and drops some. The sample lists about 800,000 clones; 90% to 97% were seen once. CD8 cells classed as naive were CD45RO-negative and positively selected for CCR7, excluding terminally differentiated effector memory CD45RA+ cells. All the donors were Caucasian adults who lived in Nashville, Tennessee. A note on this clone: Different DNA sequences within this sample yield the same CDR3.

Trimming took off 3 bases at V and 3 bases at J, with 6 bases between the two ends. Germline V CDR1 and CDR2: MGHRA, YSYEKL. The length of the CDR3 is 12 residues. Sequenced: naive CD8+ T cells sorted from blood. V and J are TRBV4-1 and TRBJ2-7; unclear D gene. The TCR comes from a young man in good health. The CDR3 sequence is CASSQDRYEQYF. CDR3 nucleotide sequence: TGCGCCAGCAGCCAGGATCGCTACGAGCAGTACTTC.